Listed below are T cell receptor beta chains from one sample, sequenced in a study of identifying expanded T cells in peripheral blood. Profiled with immunoSEQ multiplex PCR; TCRdb holds only in-frame clones, not every one. The data show some 100,000 clones, with about 87% seen just once and about 6% held by the top ten. Sequences were obtained from blood. The receptor set was obtained from a person aged 18 to 75 in good health. Each CDR3 is given with its conserved first and last residue. A D gene is named only where the DNA matches it firmly. Clone sizes are given selectively: once, few, many, or a class where the clone is expanded.

V	size	D	J	DNA	CDR3
TRBV28	-	-	TRBJ1-4	TGTGCCAGCAGGAATGAAAAACTGTTTTTT	CASRNEKLFF
TRBV6-1	once	-	TRBJ2-7	TGTGCCTCCTCTAGGCGGAACTCCTACGAGCAGTACTTC	CASSRRNSYEQYF
TRBV25-1	-	-	TRBJ2-5	TGTGCCAGCAGTGCGGGTATCTCGGAGACCCAGTACTTC	CASSAGISETQYF
TRBV7-9	-	-	TRBJ2-1	TGTGCCAGCAGCTTTCCCGGGGGACACAATGAGCAGTTCTTC	CASSFPGGHNEQFF
TRBV10-3	-	-	TRBJ1-2	TGTGCCATCAGAATTTTCCCGGGCCTTGGATCTGGCTACACCTTC	CAIRIFPGLGSGYTF
TRBV9	-	-	TRBJ2-7	TGTGCCAGCAGCGTAGAAGGGGCAGGGTCCTACGAGCAGTACTTC	CASSVEGAGSYEQYF
TRBV5-6	few	-	TRBJ1-1	TGTGCCAGCAGTTCCGGGTGGGGCACTGAAGCTTTCTTT	CASSSGWGTEAFF
TRBV7-7	once	TRBD2	TRBJ2-3	TGTGCCAGCAGCCCGGGACTAGCGGGAAGCACAGATACGCAGTATTTT	CASSPGLAGSTDTQYF
TRBV2	-	TRBD1	TRBJ1-2	TGTGCCAGCAGCGTAGACAGGGAAGATGGCTACACCTTC	CASSVDREDGYTF
TRBV7-2	-	-	TRBJ1-3	TGTGCCAGCAGCTTAGCGGTTCGGGTATTCTCTGGAAACACCATATATTTT	CASSLAVRVFSGNTIYF
TRBV7-8	-	TRBD1	TRBJ2-1	TGTGCCAGCAGCTTATTTCCGGGACAGGGTTACAATGAGCAGTTCTTC	CASSLFPGQGYNEQFF
TRBV6-5	-	TRBD1	TRBJ1-4	TGTGCCAGCAGTAACAGGGGGCAGCGTGAAAAACTGTTTTTT	CASSNRGQREKLFF
TRBV7-8	-	-	TRBJ2-1	TGTGCCAGCAGCTTAATGGCGGCTAGCCCTTACAATGAGCAGTTCTTC	CASSLMAASPYNEQFF
TRBV27	-	TRBD1	TRBJ1-2	TGTGCCAGCAAAGGTGGGACAGTCTATGGCTACACCTTC	CASKGGTVYGYTF
TRBV5-6	few	-	TRBJ1-2	TGTGCCAGCAGCTTGTCGGGGGGAGGTGATCGTGGCTACACCTTC	CASSLSGGGDRGYTF
TRBV5-6	once	-	TRBJ2-1	TGTGCCAGCACCGTACCGGAATACAATGAGCAGTTCTTC	CASTVPEYNEQFF
TRBV9	-	-	TRBJ2-7	TGTGCCAGCAGCCCTCCCCGGTCCTACGAGCAGTACTTC	CASSPPRSYEQYF
TRBV7-9	-	-	TRBJ1-1	TGTGCCAGCAGCTTATGGCTGGGGTCCATGAACACTGAAGCTTTCTTT	CASSLWLGSMNTEAFF